What follows is one T cell receptor (beta chain) and its context. This entry belongs to a study of blood T cells in healthy people across ages. V lost 2 bases to trimming and J lost 0 bases, with 9 bases between them. This CDR3 contains 15 residues. The germline V gene has CDR1 MNHEY and CDR2 SVGAGI. With a J-beta primer mix and a sample-barcoded 5' primer, a second PCR ran 7 to 11 cycles. TCRdb re-called the 5' RACE reads with MiXCR, one entry per CDR3 protein. The sample has fewer than 700,000 distinct CDR3 sequences; over 40% are singletons. Caucasian individuals from Russia who were healthy and aged about 6 to 90 acted as donors.

Material for sequencing was blood. J is TRBJ2-3 and V is TRBV6-5; D is unclear. The clonotype was recovered from an elderly man in good health. Written as DNA, the CDR3 is TGTGCCAGCAGTTACGGTCCCTTTAGCACAGATACGCAGTATTTT. Protein product: CASSYGPFSTDTQYF.